This entry features one TCR beta chain sequence. No antigen is known for it. The input lacks base qualities; no much larger clone sits a single base away. Other nucleotide sequences in the sample specify the same CDR3. The donors were included in the validation cohort of some 120 subjects, a group kept apart from the approximately 690-subject first cohort. The source of the sample is a study of cytomegalovirus exposure and HLA in healthy donors (dated 2017 in TCRdb). Study-wide context: The 666 repertoires of the first cohort and the 120 validation repertoires were produced on the same platform, according to a later analysis. The study was designed to test whether signatures of past pathogen exposure could be identified by cataloging public T cell receptors. Besides the first cohort of hundreds of subjects, a separate validation cohort made up of 120 different subjects was used. To predict cytomegalovirus infection status, the study brought together high-throughput TCR immunosequencing, statistical association of individual TCRs with disease status, and machine learning.

The library was obtained by the immunoSEQ multiplex PCR assay. The original methods were these. A statistical classification framework was developed to diagnose cytomegalovirus status using the catalog of TCR beta chain sequences. What TCRdb holds here is the immuneACCESS table cut down to in-frame rearrangements. Part of the clones is not present; checked against another copy, under half of the missing clones reflect an unresolved V gene, and the others are unexplained. That table is the source of V, J and clone size, and D and trimming were worked out from the DNA. The table for this sample lists 200,000 to 250,000 clones; roughly 84% of them were counted only once. The ten largest make up approximately 2% of the sample. The CDR3 spans 13 residues, from the cysteine through the phenylalanine. The read is trimmed to its CDR3 DNA, 39 bases read in frame from base 1. CDR1 and CDR2 (MDHEN, SYDVKM) derive from the germline V gene. V is clipped by 3 bases and J by 0 bases, and the sequence between their germline boundaries is 6 bases long.

The study at large found these results: The classifier was reported to diagnose cytomegalovirus status with high specificity and sensitivity in both the original cohort and the validation cohort. The validation cohort had no HLA typing available for a later analysis, so co-occurrence within that cohort was assessed over all 130 or so repertoires. Across donors, most TCR sequences were observed very rarely, whereas some public TCRs were present in many individuals. A few of the identified cytomegalovirus-associated TCR beta chains were confirmed in vitro to be specific for cytomegalovirus antigens. The study gave a list of under 200 TCR beta chains associated with cytomegalovirus. The authors suggested that the approach could potentially be generalized to other disease states and immunological phenotypes. Of the cluster scores, roughly 95% were above 0 in a later analysis, which found that TCRs clustered in the first cohort also tended to co-occur in the approximately 130 validation repertoires.

The rearranged segments are TRBV28 and TRBJ2-7; confidence is insufficient to name the D gene. Specimen: PBMCs. The receptor comes from a young woman in good health and CMV-seropositive. Here the CDR3 is given as CASSFSSSYEQYF. The DNA reads as follows: TGTGCCAGCAGTTTTTCTAGCTCCTACGAGCAGTACTTC.